This TCR beta chain derives from a study of CD8+CD57+ T cells in acquired aplastic anemia. This clonotype was found many times. For CDR3 and TCR beta VDJ profiling, genomic DNA was the template used. MiXCR, run by TCRdb on the reads, gives a single entry per CDR3 protein. The table shows about 250,000 distinct CDR3 sequences, with around half occurring only once. With 2 bases clipped from V and 3 bases from J, the junction kept 4 bases outside the gene matches. This CDR3 is 14 amino acids long. Germline V gene sequence: CDR1 MNHEY, CDR2 SVGAGI. Previously, flow cytometry had revealed CD8+CD57+ cell expansion in the patients chosen for sequencing.

The V call is TRBV6-5, the J call TRBJ2-7; 7 bases match TRBD1. Sequences were obtained from sorted CD4+, CD8+, or CD8+CD57+ T cells (not recorded which) from PBMCs. This clonotype originated in a human donor with aplastic anemia. CDR3 DNA: TGTGCCAGCAGTTACAGGGACAGCGACTACGAGCAGTACTTC. Its translation: CASSYRDSDYEQYF.